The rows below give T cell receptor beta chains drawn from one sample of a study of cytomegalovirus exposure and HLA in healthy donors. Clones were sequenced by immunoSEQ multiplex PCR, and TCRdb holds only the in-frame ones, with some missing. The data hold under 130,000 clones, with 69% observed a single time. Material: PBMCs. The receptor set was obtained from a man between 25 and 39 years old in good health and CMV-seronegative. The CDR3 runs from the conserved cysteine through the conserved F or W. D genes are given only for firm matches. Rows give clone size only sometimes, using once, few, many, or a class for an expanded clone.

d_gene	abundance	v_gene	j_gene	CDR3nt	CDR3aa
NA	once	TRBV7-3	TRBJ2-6	TGTGCCAGCAGCTTAACCAGGGATCTCTCTGGGGCCAACGTCCTGACTTTC	CASSLTRDLSGANVLTF
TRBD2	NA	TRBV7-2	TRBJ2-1	TGTGCCAGCAGCTTGGGACTAGCGGGAGGGCCAAGGAATGAGCAGTTCTTC	CASSLGLAGGPRNEQFF
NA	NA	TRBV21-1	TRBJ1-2	TGTGCCAGCAGCATAGGGACAGGGGGCGCAGGCTACACCTTC	CASSIGTGGAGYTF
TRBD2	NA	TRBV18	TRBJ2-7	TGTGCCAGCTCACCACTCGATAGCGGGAGAGTAGAGCAGTACTTC	CASSPLDSGRVEQYF
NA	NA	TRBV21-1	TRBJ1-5	TGTGCCAGCAGCGCCCGGGGGCCCCAGCATTTT	CASSARGPQHF
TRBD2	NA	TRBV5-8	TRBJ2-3	TGTGCCAGCAGCTTAGCCAGCGGGAGGTCAGATACGCAGTATTTT	CASSLASGRSDTQYF
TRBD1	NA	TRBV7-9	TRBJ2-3	TGTGCCAGCAGCTTAACAGGGGTCACAGATACGCAGTATTTT	CASSLTGVTDTQYF
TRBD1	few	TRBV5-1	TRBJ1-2	TGCGCCAGCAGCGCCGTAACTGGGACAGGGGATGGCTACACCTTC	CASSAVTGTGDGYTF
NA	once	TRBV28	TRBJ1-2	TGTGCCAGCAGTCTCATGAGGACAAACTATGGCTACACCTTC	CASSLMRTNYGYTF
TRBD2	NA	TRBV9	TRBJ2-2	TGTGCCAGCAGCGTTCTAGCGGGAGGGCCGATGAACACCGGGGAGCTGTTTTTT	CASSVLAGGPMNTGELFF
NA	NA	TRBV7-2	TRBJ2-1	TGTGCCAGCAGCCCGGCCTGGGGTAGCGATGAGCAGTTCTTC	CASSPAWGSDEQFF
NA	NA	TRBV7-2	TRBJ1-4	TGTGCCAGCAGCTTAGAAGACACCGATGAAAAACTGTTTTTT	CASSLEDTDEKLFF
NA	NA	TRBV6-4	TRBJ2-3	TGTGCCAGCAGGCCGACAGGAACTAGCACAGATACGCAGTATTTT	CASRPTGTSTDTQYF
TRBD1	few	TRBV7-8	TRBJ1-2	TGTGCCAGCAGCGGGACAGGGGGACTCTATGGCTACACCTTC	CASSGTGGLYGYTF
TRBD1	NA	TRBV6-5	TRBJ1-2	TGTGCCAGCAGTTCCGACAGGGGAGGTAACTATGGCTACACCTTC	CASSSDRGGNYGYTF
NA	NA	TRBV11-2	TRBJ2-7	TGTGCCAGCAGCGATCGGCCGGAGGGGCGTTACGAGCAGTACTTC	CASSDRPEGRYEQYF
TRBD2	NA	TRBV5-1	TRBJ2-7	TGCGCCAGCAGCCCCCGGGGGGACTACGAGCAGTACTTC	CASSPRGDYEQYF
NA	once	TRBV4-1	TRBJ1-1	TGCGCCAGCAGCCCTAGGTTAGGGAACACTGAAGCTTTCTTT	CASSPRLGNTEAFF
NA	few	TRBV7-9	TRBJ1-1	TGTGCCAGCAGGGACGAGGGCCTGACAAACACTGAAGCTTTCTTT	CASRDEGLTNTEAFF
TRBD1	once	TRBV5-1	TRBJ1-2	TGCGCCAGCAGCTTGGCAGGGGGTTATGGCTACACCTTC	CASSLAGGYGYTF
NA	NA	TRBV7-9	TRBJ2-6	TGTGCCAGCAGCGAACTCACCTCTGGGGCCAACGTCCTGACTTTC	CASSELTSGANVLTF
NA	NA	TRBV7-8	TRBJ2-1	TGTGCCAGCAGCTTACCGGACAGATACAATGAGCAGTTCTTC	CASSLPDRYNEQFF